Listed here is a single TCR beta chain. Antigen specificity is unknown. 5'RACE primed from the constant segment yielded TCR alpha and TCR beta cDNA libraries bearing sample barcodes and UMIs. MiXCR was run by TCRdb on the 5' RACE reads, yielding one entry per CDR3 protein. The top ten clones hold about an eighth of a sample with approximately 430,000 distinct CDR3 sequences, less than 25% of them seen once. Deletions cut 1 base from V and 5 bases from J, with 8 bases between. The CDR3 is made up of 12 amino acids. CDR1 and CDR2 from the germline V gene are DFQATT and SNEGSKA (reference sequence). This sample was taken from a study of T-cell memory formation after mild COVID-19. Study-wide results and caveats: The appearance of some responding clones in pre-infection memory suggested that cross-reactive memory joined.

Sequencing was performed on PBMCs or a T cell subset sorted from them (not recorded which). The chain employs TRBV20-1 and TRBJ2-5; possibly TRBD1 or TRBD2 for D (5 bases each). This receptor was identified in an adult woman who had mild COVID-19 (a few samples of this study predate the infection). Cell type and time point are not known. The CDR3 loop is CSARGWGETQYF. CDR3 nucleotides: TGCAGTGCTAGAGGTTGGGGGGAGACCCAGTACTTC.